Each of the 20 T cell receptor delta chains below was sequenced from the same sample in a study of Vδ1+ human thymocytes. Sequences come from RNA converted to cDNA by reverse transcription. Multiplex PCR used pooled V-gene forward primers and a constant-region reverse primer to amplify CDR3s. TCRdb reanalysed the multiplex PCR reads with CATT. The table lists 50,000 to 60,000 delta-chain clones, roughly 16% of them singletons. Their cognate antigens are unknown. Findings and limits, study-wide: Thymic TRG and TRD repertoires appeared highly polyclonal.

Input material: Vdelta1+ gamma-delta thymocytes from the thymus. The subset is: FACS-sorted CD3+ TCRalphabeta- TCRVdelta1+ TCRVdelta2- thymocytes. The receptor source for this set is a girl younger than two who had congenital heart surgery.

A few counts support this clone. The gene calls are TRDV1 and TRDJ1; D might be TRDD3 (5 bases). Germline assignment: CDR1 TSWWSYY and CDR2 QGS. This CDR3 region has 18 residues. V shed 3 bases and J shed 2 bases, with 22 bases lying between them. The CDR3 spells CALGDDTWAPTCTDKLIF. In DNA form, the CDR3 reads TGTGCTCTTGGGGACGATACTTGGGCACCCACGTGTACCGATAAACTCATCTTT.

This clone showed up just a few times. This sequence joins TRDV1 and TRDJ1; a possible D gene is TRDD3 (5 bases). This CDR3 has 15 amino acids. V was pared by 1 base and J by 7 bases, with 16 bases between. Per germline, CDR1 TSWWSYY and CDR2 QGS. This CDR3 reads CALGEHKRTGPKLIF. The DNA of the CDR3 is TGTGCTCTTGGGGAACATAAGCGGACTGGTCCTAAACTCATCTTT.

This sequence joins TRDV1 and TRDJ1; D is perhaps TRDD3 (5 bases). V lost 1 base and J lost 10, with 31 bases in between. The germline CDR1 and CDR2 sequences are TSWWSYY and QGS. The CDR3 totals 19 residues. The CDR3 spells CALGERYRSPGLSSRGLIF. The CDR3 DNA follows: TGTGCTCTTGGGGAACGGTATAGGTCTCCTGGGCTCTCTTCACGGGGACTCATCTTT.

This clone was recorded a few times. The chain couples TRDV1 to TRDJ1; 8 bases agree with TRDD3. The CDR3 extends over 19 amino acids. The V gene end was trimmed by 4 bases and the J gene end by 3 bases; junction bases not matched to a gene: 19. Germline V gene data show CDR1 as TSWWSYY and CDR2 as QGS. The chain's CDR3 is CALGAELAVLGDTSDKLIF. The DNA for the CDR3 is TGTGCTCTTGGGGCGGAACTGGCCGTACTAGGGGATACTTCCGATAAACTCATCTTT.

The rearrangement uses TRDV1 and TRDJ1, with 8 bases identical to TRDD3. Germline values: CDR1 TSWWSYY, CDR2 QGS. This CDR3 contains 21 residues. V lost 1 base and J lost 4; bases outside the gene matches: 23. The CDR3 nucleotides are TGTGCTCTTGGGGAACATTCTCCCCCCTGGGGTACTGGGGGCTCATTCGATAAACTCATCTTT. Translating gives CALGEHSPPWGTGGSFDKLIF.

This clone occurred a few times. The chain recombines TRDV1 with TRDJ1; maybe TRDD3 (6 bases). This CDR3 spans 19 amino acids. V was cut by 3 bases and J by 7 bases, with 30 bases left in between. Germline V gives CDR1 TSWWSYY, CDR2 QGS. The CDR3 is CALGELKNRLGMESVKLIF. The CDR3 region has the DNA TGTGCTCTTGGGGAGTTGAAGAATAGGCTGGGGATGGAGTCAGTTAAACTCATCTTT.

The V gene is TRDV1, the J gene TRDJ1; maybe TRDD2 (5 bases). CDR3 length equals 15 residues. Per the germline V gene, CDR1 is TSWWSYY and CDR2 is QGS. The V gene lost 6 bases and the J gene lost 4 bases, with 18 bases spanning the gap. The CDR3 loop reads CALGLTRPTIDKLIF. DNA for the CDR3: TGTGCTCTTGGTCTTACGAGGCCTACGATCGATAAACTCATCTTT.

This clone occurred a few times. The chain joins TRDV1 to TRDJ1, with D perhaps TRDD3 (5 bases). Germline loops: CDR1 TSWWSYY, CDR2 QGS. This CDR3 contains 18 residues. Trimming removed 1 base at V and 0 bases at J, with 18 bases between. The CDR3 DNA is TGTGCTCTTGGGGAACGCGGGGACTCGGAGGGGTACACCGATAAACTCATCTTT. Translating gives CALGERGDSEGYTDKLIF.

The J gene is TRDJ1, the V gene TRDV1, with D maybe TRDD3 (7 bases). The CDR3 is 16 residues long. V was trimmed by 4 bases and J by 0 bases, leaving 15 bases between them. The germline V gene encodes CDR1 TSWWSYY and CDR2 QGS. The CDR3 reads CALGGFLGADTDKLIF. In nucleotides, the CDR3 is TGTGCTCTTGGGGGCTTCCTGGGGGCCGACACCGATAAACTCATCTTT.

The chain carries TRDV1 and TRDJ1; 7 bases match TRDD3. CDR3 length: 17 residues. Germline CDR1 reads TSWWSYY; CDR2 reads QGS. V lost 5 bases, J lost 0 bases, and 12 bases stayed unmatched. In DNA, the CDR3 is TGTGCTCTTGGGAGCCCTGGGGGCTCCGACTACACCGATAAACTCATCTTT. This gives the protein CALGSPGGSDYTDKLIF.

The rearrangement uses TRDV1 and TRDJ1, with 8 bases aligning to TRDD3. This CDR3 is built from 19 residues. Germline CDR1 is TSWWSYY and CDR2 is QGS. V was clipped by 2 bases and J by 9 bases; unmatched bases: 23. CDR3 protein: CALGEFVLPVLGGPFQLIF. The DNA of the CDR3 is TGTGCTCTTGGGGAATTCGTCCTACCAGTACTGGGGGGGCCGTTTCAACTCATCTTT.

The rearrangement joins TRDV1 to TRDJ1; 9 bases are shared with TRDD3. Germline CDR1 and CDR2: TSWWSYY and QGS. This CDR3 region has 23 residues. Trimming cost V 1 base and J 0 bases; bases outside gene matches: 24. The CDR3 nucleotides are TGTGCTCTTGGGGAACGGGCCTTCCCTCCGGGGGGATACAAACTCCCTTACACCGATAAACTCATCTTT. Its protein is CALGERAFPPGGYKLPYTDKLIF.

This clone was seen a few times. The rearrangement links TRDV1 to TRDJ1; D possibly corresponds to TRDD3 (5 bases). The germline CDR1 and CDR2 sequences are TSWWSYY and QGS. Trimming took 1 base from V and 0 from J, leaving 12 bases between them. This CDR3 comprises 16 residues. CDR3 residues: CALGEPGSPDTDKLIF. The CDR3 DNA sequence: TGTGCTCTTGGGGAACCTGGGTCCCCTGACACCGATAAACTCATCTTT.

The rearrangement uses TRDV1 and TRDJ1, with 10 bases aligning to TRDD3. V lost 0 bases to trimming and J lost 0 bases; unmatched junction nucleotides: 13. The CDR3 sequence is 20 residues long. Looked up from germline, CDR1 is TSWWSYY and CDR2 is QGS. CDR3 nucleotides: TGTGCTCTTGGGGAACTAGGCCCTCTACTGGGGGATGCATACACCGATAAACTCATCTTT. Encoded protein: CALGELGPLLGDAYTDKLIF.

The chain joins TRDV1 to TRDJ1, with TRDD3 identical over 7 bases. J gave up 0 bases and V 2 bases, and 27 bases lay outside the gene matches. Per the germline V gene, CDR1 is TSWWSYY and CDR2 is QGS. The CDR3 is 23 amino acids. DNA for the CDR3: TGTGCTCTTGGGGAATCGCAAAGTTTCCGACTCGATCTGGGGGTGACGTACACCGATAAACTCATCTTT. It translates to CALGESQSFRLDLGVTYTDKLIF.

The chain carries TRDV1 and TRDJ1, with TRDD2 matching 7 bases. From germline, CDR1 is TSWWSYY and CDR2 QGS. V gave up 2 bases and J gave up 0 bases; unmatched junction bases: 27. The length of the CDR3 is 23 residues. CDR3 sequence: CALGEIISYPLGLGLFDTDKLIF. The CDR3 coding sequence is TGTGCTCTTGGGGAAATCATTTCCTACCCCCTCGGGTTAGGGCTGTTCGACACCGATAAACTCATCTTT.

The chain couples TRDV2 to TRDJ1; D is perhaps TRDD2 (7 bases). This CDR3 has 19 residues. V lost 0 bases to trimming and J lost 0 bases, with 22 bases between them. CDR1 is GEAIGNYY, CDR2 EKD, per germline. Written as DNA, the CDR3 is TGTGCCTGTGACACCCCAATTCCTACCCGGGGATTGGACACCGATAAACTCATCTTT. Protein product: CACDTPIPTRGLDTDKLIF.

This clone was observed a handful of times. This rearrangement joins TRDV1 to TRDJ1; D not certain. The V gene lost 2 bases and the J gene lost 10 bases, with 29 bases spanning the gap. CDR3 length: 18 amino acids. CDR1 TSWWSYY and CDR2 QGS come from the germline V gene. The CDR3 DNA follows: TGTGCTCTTGGGGAAAGCCGGGAGGAGGTTCCCCTAGGACGGGGACTCATCTTT. Translating it yields CALGESREEVPLGRGLIF.

V is TRDV1 and J is TRDJ1, with 8 bases that match TRDD3. Germline V gene sequence: CDR1 TSWWSYY, CDR2 QGS. The CDR3 consists of 19 residues. The junction had 18 bases not matched to a gene; V was cut back by 5 bases and J by 1 base. CDR3 loop: CALGPSKTALGELTDKLIF. In DNA, the CDR3 is TGTGCTCTTGGGCCCTCCAAAACTGCCCTGGGGGAGCTCACCGATAAACTCATCTTT.

The chain carries TRDV1 and TRDJ1, with TRDD3 identical over 13 bases. J lost 0 bases, V lost 5 bases, and 24 bases had no gene match. The CDR3 has 23 amino acids. Germline-derived CDR1 and CDR2 are TSWWSYY and QGS. The CDR3, as DNA: TGTGCTCTTGGGAAAACCTTTTCCCGTACTGGGGGATACGCCTCACATTACACCGATAAACTCATCTTT. Protein sequence: CALGKTFSRTGGYASHYTDKLIF.